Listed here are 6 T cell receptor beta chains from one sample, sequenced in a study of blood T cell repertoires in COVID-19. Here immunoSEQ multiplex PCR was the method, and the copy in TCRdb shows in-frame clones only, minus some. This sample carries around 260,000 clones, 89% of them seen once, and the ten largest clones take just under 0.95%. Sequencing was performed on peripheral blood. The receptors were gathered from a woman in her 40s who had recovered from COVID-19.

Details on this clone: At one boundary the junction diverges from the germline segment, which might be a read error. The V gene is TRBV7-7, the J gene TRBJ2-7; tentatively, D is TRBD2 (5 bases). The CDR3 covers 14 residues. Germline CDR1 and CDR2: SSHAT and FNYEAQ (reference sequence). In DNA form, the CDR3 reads TGTGCTAGCAGCGTTAGCGTTGGACCCTACGAGCAGTACTTC. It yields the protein CASSVSVGPYEQYF.

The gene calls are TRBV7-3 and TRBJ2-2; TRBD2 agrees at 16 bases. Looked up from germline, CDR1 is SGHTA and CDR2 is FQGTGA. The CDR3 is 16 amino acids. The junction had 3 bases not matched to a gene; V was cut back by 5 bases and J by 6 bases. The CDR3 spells CASSLGLAGGAGELFF. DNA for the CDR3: TGTGCCAGCAGCCTGGGACTAGCGGGAGGGGCCGGGGAGCTGTTTTTT. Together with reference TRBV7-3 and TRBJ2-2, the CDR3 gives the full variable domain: GAGVSQTPSNKVTEKGKYVELRCDPISGHTALYWYRQSLGQGPEFLIYFQGTGAADDSGLPNDRFFAVRPEGSVSTLKIQRTERGDSAVYLCASSLGLAGGAGELFFGEGSRLTVL.

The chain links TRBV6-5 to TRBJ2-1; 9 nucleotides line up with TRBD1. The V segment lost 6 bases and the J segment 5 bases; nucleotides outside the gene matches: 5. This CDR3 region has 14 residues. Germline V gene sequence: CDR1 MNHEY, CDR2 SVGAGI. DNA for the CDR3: TGTGCCAGCAGGACAGGGGGTTTTGACAATGAGCAGTTCTTC. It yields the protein CASRTGGFDNEQFF.

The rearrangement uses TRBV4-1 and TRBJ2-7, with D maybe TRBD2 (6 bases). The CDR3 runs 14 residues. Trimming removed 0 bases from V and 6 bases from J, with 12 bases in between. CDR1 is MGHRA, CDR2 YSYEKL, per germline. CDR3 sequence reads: CASSQDPSVGEQYF. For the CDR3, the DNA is TGCGCCAGCAGCCAAGATCCTAGCGTGGGCGAGCAGTACTTC.

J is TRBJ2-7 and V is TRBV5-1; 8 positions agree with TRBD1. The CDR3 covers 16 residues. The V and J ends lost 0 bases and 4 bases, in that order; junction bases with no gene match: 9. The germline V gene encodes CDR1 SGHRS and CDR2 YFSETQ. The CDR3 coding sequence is TGCGCCAGCAGCTTGGCACCGGGACAGGACCTATACGAGCAGTACTTC. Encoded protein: CASSLAPGQDLYEQYF.

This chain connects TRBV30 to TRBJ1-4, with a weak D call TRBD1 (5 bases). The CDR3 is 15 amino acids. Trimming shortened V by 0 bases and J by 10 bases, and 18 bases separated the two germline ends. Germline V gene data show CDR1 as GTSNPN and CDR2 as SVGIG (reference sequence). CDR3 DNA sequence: TGTGCCTGGAGTGTACTCGCCGGGGGTTCAGGAAAACTGTTTTTT. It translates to CAWSVLAGGSGKLFF.